The TCR beta chain under discussion was sequenced for a study of blood T cell repertoires in COVID-19. Whole-study context: The study drew acute and convalescent COVID-19 samples from the United States, Italy and Spain.

This CDR3 is built from 14 residues. Among Cohort 3 donors, those recovered had two negative PCRs, clearance, or symptom resolution. As processed by the authors: Reference gene primers were amplified, and this amplification served to estimate nucleated cell counts. TCRdb's copy holds only in-frame clones and misses some; the assay was immunoSEQ multiplex PCR. That table supplies the V and J calls and clone size; D and trimming were determined from the DNA. The sample lists about 210,000 clones; 85% were seen once. Sequencing was performed on PBMCs or T cells enriched from blood (not recorded which). The chain combines TRBV21-1 with TRBJ2-1; the table calls TRBD1, which could not be checked here. TRBV21-1 is a recognized pseudogene. This TCR was sampled from a man between 40 and 49 years old who had recovered from COVID-19. In nucleotides, the CDR3 is TGTGCCAGCAGCCAAGGGACAGTTTTCAATGAGCAGTTCTTC. It yields the protein CASSQGTVFNEQFF.